The clone carrying this T cell receptor beta chain was observed a few times. CDR3 length: 17 residues. With V trimmed by 1 base and J by 4 bases, 10 bases remained unmatched. Germline CDR1 and CDR2: LGHNT and FRNRAP. The sample belongs to a study of blood T cell repertoires in COVID-19. At the level of the study: Samples of COVID-19 (acute and convalescent) were obtained from the United States, Italy and Spain. In each case, the material was cDNA or gDNA derived from T cells, B-cell-depleted T cells, or PBMCs.

As originally analysed: Estimation of nucleated cell counts relied on the amplification of reference gene primers. The protocol was immunoSEQ multiplex PCR, while the TCRdb copy is restricted to in-frame clones and leaves out a portion. V, J and clone size reflect that table, while D and trimming were determined from the DNA. The data show about 340,000 clones, under 95% seen once. The V call is TRBV12-5, the J call TRBJ1-1, with 9 bases fitting TRBD1. The specimen was peripheral blood. This TCR was recovered from a woman younger than 35 who had recovered from COVID-19. In DNA form, the CDR3 reads TGTGCTAGTGGTTTGGACATTGGCGGGACAGGGTTCACTGAAGCTTTCTTT. Amino acid sequence: CASGLDIGGTGFTEAFF.